This TCR beta chain was found in a study of T-cell reconstitution after alpha-beta-depleted transplantation in children. Preparing the TCRbeta library involved the use of unique molecular identifiers. TCRdb called the PCR reads again in MiXCR, with one record for every CDR3 protein. The sample lists approximately 400,000 distinct CDR3 sequences; under 13% were seen once. This clonotype was seen a handful of times. Germline CDR1 reads DFQATT; CDR2 reads SNEGSKA (reference sequence). Trimming left V 1 base short and J 3 bases short, with 14 bases between. This CDR3 contains 15 residues. The clonotype comes from a human donor who donated a stem cell graft to a child with acute myeloid leukemia. Sequences were derived from PBMCs from the stem cell graft donor, sampled from the stem cell graft. The rearrangement uses TRBV20-1 and TRBJ2-3; maybe TRBD2 (6 bases). CDR3 in DNA: TGCAGTGCTAGAGCGTTCGGGAGTAGTACAGATACGCAGTATTTT. Amino acids: CSARAFGSSTDTQYF.